Below, 26 T cell receptor beta chains from the same sample are listed, as sequenced in a study of CD8 T cells in ankylosing spondylitis. Via MiXCR, TCRdb re-called the 5' RACE reads, giving one row per CDR3 protein. The repertoire holds 220,000 or so distinct CDR3 sequences, with about 10% as singletons. The sample consisted of blood, either unsorted or a sorted T cell fraction (not recorded which). The receptor source for this set is a male donor with ankylosing spondylitis or in good health (not recorded which).

The sample holds many counts of this clonotype. The chain combines TRBV5-6 with TRBJ1-3; D is unclear. This CDR3 comprises 15 residues. V was cut by 3 bases and J by 0 bases, with 10 bases left in between. CDR1 and CDR2 (germline): SGHDT, YYEEEE. The CDR3 region is CASSSAAASGNTIYF. The CDR3 nucleotides are TGTGCCAGCAGCTCGGCCGCAGCCTCTGGAAACACCATATATTTT.

With respect to this clonotype: It may be a read error: a sequence one base away is much more abundant. This sequence joins TRBV5-1 and TRBJ2-2, with 11 bases aligning to TRBD2. There are 18 residues in the CDR3. V lost 1 base to trimming and J lost 1 base; unmatched junction nucleotides: 6. Germline CDR1 is SGHRS and CDR2 is YFSETQ. The CDR3, as DNA: TGCGCCAGCAGCTTGCGGCTAGCGGGGGGAGTGAACACCGGGGAGCTGTTTTTT. Its protein is CASSLRLAGGVNTGELFF.

The V and J genes are TRBV3-1 and TRBJ2-5; D is possibly TRBD2 (5 bases). The V and J ends lost 4 bases and 13 bases respectively, with 16 bases between them. Germline CDR1 reads LGHDT; CDR2 reads YNNKEL (reference sequence). The CDR3 spans 12 residues. CDR3 DNA sequence: TGTGCCAGCAGCCCGTTCGGGGATCGGGGGTACTTC. This translates into CASSPFGDRGYF.

This rearrangement joins TRBV20-1 to TRBJ2-3, with 11 bases fitting TRBD2. CDR1 and CDR2 from the germline V gene are DFQATT and SNEGSKA (reference sequence). The CDR3 covers 15 residues. V shed 0 bases and J 6 bases; nucleotides not matched to a gene: 5. This CDR3 is CSARDFTSGGDTQYF. The CDR3 region has the DNA TGCAGTGCTAGAGATTTTACTAGCGGGGGCGATACGCAGTATTTT.

This clonotype showed up many times. CDR3: CKAGTPSGYTF. As DNA, the CDR3 is TGCAAAGCCGGGACCCCCAGCGGCTACACCTTC. This chain links TRBV20-1 with TRBJ1-2; D possibly corresponds to TRBD1 (5 bases). The CDR3 runs 11 residues. Germline V CDR1 and CDR2: DFQATT, SNEGSKA (reference sequence).

This clonotype was detected ten times or more. This chain connects TRBV28 to TRBJ1-5; the match to TRBD1 covers 8 bases. Germline CDR1 and CDR2: MDHEN and SYDVKM. The CDR3 consists of 16 residues. Trimming at V came to 5 bases and at J to 6 bases, leaving 12 bases not matched to a gene. The CDR3 nucleotides read TGTGCCAGCAGTCCTTTCAGAGGACAGGGAGGTCAGCCCCAGCATTTT. As protein: CASSPFRGQGGQPQHF. Looking up the rest from reference TRBV28 and TRBJ1-5 gives the full variable domain: DVKVTQSSRYLVKRTGEKVFLECVQDMDHENMFWYRQDPGLGLRLIYFSYDVKMKEKGDIPEGYSVSREKKERFSLILESASTNQTSMYLCASSPFRGQGGQPQHFGDGTRLSIL.

There are a few counts of this clonotype. This chain connects TRBV3-1 to TRBJ2-3; TRBD2 matches at 8 bases. Looked up from germline, CDR1 is LGHDT and CDR2 is YNNKEL (reference sequence). There are 15 residues in the CDR3. V shed 5 bases and J 4 bases; nucleotides not matched to a gene: 8. DNA for the CDR3: TGTGCCAGCAGCTCCTCGGGGGGGCTTGCAGATACGCAGTATTTT. Translating gives CASSSSGGLADTQYF.

This clonotype was observed at least ten times. This chain links TRBV4-2 with TRBJ2-7, with a tentative D call TRBD1 (6 bases). The V gene lost 3 bases and the J gene lost 7 bases, with 13 bases spanning the gap. The CDR3 sequence is 13 residues long. Germline CDR1 and CDR2: LGHNA and YNFKEQ. CDR3 DNA: TGTGCCAGCAGCCAGGACAGTTTACGGGAGCAGTACTTC. Amino acids: CASSQDSLREQYF.

On this clonotype: This may arise from a read error, as a much more abundant clone is one base away. This rearrangement joins TRBV5-1 to TRBJ1-6; unclear D gene. The germline CDR1 and CDR2 sequences are SGHRS and YFSETQ. This CDR3 has 15 amino acids. Deletions cut 0 bases from V and 11 bases from J, with 15 bases between. CDR3 loop: CASSLDQLYNAPLHF. The CDR3 region has the DNA TGCGCCAGCAGCTTGGATCAGTTATACAATGCACCCCTCCACTTT.

The chain links TRBV3-1 to TRBJ1-2; TRBD1 matches 7 bases. V dropped 3 bases and J dropped 4; count of bases not matched to a gene: 11. This CDR3 spans 16 amino acids. The germline V gene encodes CDR1 LGHDT and CDR2 YNNKEL (reference sequence). The CDR3 DNA sequence: TGTGCCAGCAGCCATGGGGGGGGCAGGGGGACCTATGGCTACACCTTC. This codes for CASSHGGGRGTYGYTF.

This clonotype has just a few counts. Written as DNA, the CDR3 is TGTGCCAGCAGCACCGCCTTGGGGACCGACTACGAGCAGTACTTC. Translating it yields CASSTALGTDYEQYF. The V and J genes are TRBV7-6 and TRBJ2-7; D is tentatively TRBD1 or TRBD2 (5 bases each). With 5 bases removed from V and 3 bases from J, the gap between germline ends came to 17 bases. Per germline, CDR1 SGHVS and CDR2 FNYEAQ. This CDR3 region has 15 residues.

This clonotype was recorded a few times. The chain has TRBV6-1 and TRBJ1-5; perhaps TRBD1 as D (5 bases). V shed 6 bases and J shed 4 bases, with 10 bases lying between them. The CDR3 length is 13 residues. Germline CDR1 is MNHNS and CDR2 is SASEGT. The CDR3 DNA reads TGTGCCAGCAGAATGGGACCTAATCAGCCCCAGCATTTT. Protein: CASRMGPNQPQHF.

This clonotype occurred a few times. V gene TRBV2 combines with J gene TRBJ1-1; TRBD1 aligns across 9 bases. Trimming cost V 4 bases and J 4 bases; bases outside gene matches: 4. The germline V gene has CDR1 SNHLY and CDR2 FYNNEI. The CDR3 contains 14 residues. The CDR3 bases are TGTGCCAGCAGTGGACAGGGACAGGGCACTGAAGCTTTCTTT. Protein sequence: CASSGQGQGTEAFF.

This clonotype was counted ten times or more. This chain connects TRBV12-3 or TRBV12-4 to TRBJ1-5, with 10 bases identical to TRBD1. With V trimmed by 3 bases and J by 2 bases, 7 bases remained unmatched. This CDR3 is 17 amino acids long. The CDR3, as DNA: TGTGCCAGCAGTTTGGGGCGTGGGACAGGGGGCAATCAGCCCCAGCATTTT. The encoded protein is CASSLGRGTGGNQPQHF.

This clonotype was counted many times. J is TRBJ1-3 and V is TRBV5-1; 7 bases are a match to TRBD1. The germline V gene encodes CDR1 SGHRS and CDR2 YFSETQ. The CDR3 extends over 16 amino acids. V dropped 0 bases and J dropped 0; count of bases not matched to a gene: 3. CDR3 region: CASSLGDRASGNTIYF. The CDR3 DNA follows: TGCGCCAGCAGCTTGGGAGACAGGGCCTCTGGAAACACCATATATTTT.

There are many counts of this clonotype. V gene TRBV5-6 combines with J gene TRBJ1-5, with 7 bases that match TRBD1. The CDR3 runs 16 residues. The V gene end was trimmed by 2 bases and the J gene end by 5 bases; junction bases not matched to a gene: 10. From germline, CDR1 is SGHDT and CDR2 YYEEEE. The CDR3 spells CASSFTPRQGDQPQHF. The CDR3, as DNA: TGTGCCAGCAGCTTCACCCCGAGACAGGGAGATCAGCCCCAGCATTTT. The full variable domain, completed using reference TRBV5-6 and TRBJ1-5, is DAGVTQSPTHLIKTRGQQVTLRCSPKSGHDTVSWYQQALGQGPQFIFQYYEEEERQRGNFPDRFSGHQFPNYSSELNVNALLLGDSALYLCASSFTPRQGDQPQHFGDGTRLSIL.

Many counts were recorded for this clonotype. The rearrangement links TRBV6-2 or TRBV6-3 to TRBJ2-7; perhaps TRBD1 as D (6 bases). The CDR3 extends over 15 amino acids. V was pared by 5 bases and J by 2 bases, with 16 bases between. Germline assignment: CDR1 MNHEY and CDR2 SVGEGT. CDR3 residues: CASSPDRDRTYEQYF. Here the CDR3 DNA reads TGTGCCAGCAGTCCGGACCGTGACAGGACCTACGAGCAGTACTTC.

This clonotype was seen at least ten times. This sequence joins TRBV2 and TRBJ2-2; D assignment may be TRBD1 or TRBD2 (6 bases each). Germline V gene lookup returns CDR1 SNHLY and CDR2 FYNNEI. This CDR3 region has 18 residues. Trimming removed 4 bases at V and 3 bases at J, with 21 bases between. CDR3 bases: TGTGCCAGCAGTGGGAGGGGCGGACTCCAGGGGTACACCGGGGAGCTGTTTTTT. Its protein product is CASSGRGGLQGYTGELFF.

V and J are TRBV3-1 and TRBJ2-7; D is ambiguous. The germline V gene has CDR1 LGHDT and CDR2 YNNKEL (reference sequence). The CDR3 sequence is 16 residues long. V was trimmed by 3 bases and J by 1 base, leaving 16 bases between them. The CDR3 spells CASSQAPGQTSYEQYF. CDR3 sequence (DNA): TGTGCCAGCAGCCAGGCCCCAGGCCAAACTTCCTACGAGCAGTACTTC.

This clonotype has at least ten counts. The chain employs TRBV9 and TRBJ1-3, with TRBD1 matching 9 bases. After removal of 3 bases from V and 0 bases from J, the junction contained 7 bases not matched to a gene. This CDR3 spans 17 amino acids. The V gene's germline CDR1 is SGDLS and CDR2 YYNGEE. DNA of the CDR3: TGTGCCAGCAGCGCGGAGGGGACAGGGCACTCTGGAAACACCATATATTTT. It yields the protein CASSAEGTGHSGNTIYF. The variable domain in full, with the rest retrieved from reference TRBV9 and TRBJ1-3, is DSGVTQTPKHLITATGQRVTLRCSPRSGDLSVYWYQQSLDQGLQFLIQYYNGEERAKGNILERFSAQQFPDLHSELNLSSLELGDSALYFCASSAEGTGHSGNTIYFGEGSWLTVV.

At least ten counts were recorded for this clonotype. The chain combines TRBV5-1 with TRBJ2-1; 12 bases map to TRBD2. V dropped 0 bases and J dropped 6; count of bases not matched to a gene: 4. CDR3 length: 16 residues. In germline, CDR1 is SGHRS, CDR2 YFSETQ. For the CDR3, the DNA is TGCGCCAGCAGCTTGGCCCCTAGCGGGGGGGCCAATGAGCAGTTCTTC. Translating gives CASSLAPSGGANEQFF.

This clonotype has ten or more counts. The chain uses TRBV27 and TRBJ1-1; no definite D call. This CDR3 contains 18 residues. The V gene's germline CDR1 is MNHEY and CDR2 SMNVEV (reference sequence). V dropped 3 bases and J dropped 3 bases, with 23 bases sitting between them. The DNA of the CDR3 is TGTGCCAGCAGTTTTTTCTCCGGGAGCAACGGGGTTCACACTGAAGCTTTCTTT. It is translated as CASSFFSGSNGVHTEAFF.

About this clonotype itself: A single base separates this from a much larger clone, so it may be a read error. A read error is likely, as this CDR3 ends without the conserved phenylalanine or tryptophan. The chain couples TRBV20-1 to TRBJ1-1, with TRBD1 as a possible D gene (5 bases). V dropped 0 bases and J dropped 8 bases, with 19 bases sitting between them. Germline V gives CDR1 DFQATT, CDR2 SNEGSKA (reference sequence). CDR3 length equals 15 residues. In nucleotides, the CDR3 is TGCAGTGCTAGAGATATAGGACAAGGTGGGGGAGAAGCTTTCTAT. It specifies CSARDIGQGGGEAFY.

At least ten counts were recorded for this clonotype. The chain has TRBV5-8 and TRBJ2-7; 10 nucleotides agree with TRBD1. V was clipped by 5 bases and J by 2 bases; unmatched bases: 13. Germline values: CDR1 SGHTS, CDR2 YDEGEE. CDR3 length: 17 amino acids. This chain's CDR3 is CASRIFKTGGLTYEQYF. The DNA of the CDR3 is TGTGCCAGCAGAATATTCAAGACAGGGGGCTTAACCTACGAGCAGTACTTC.

This clonotype was detected many times. The chain links TRBV6-1 to TRBJ2-1; 11 nucleotides line up with TRBD2. The CDR3 length is 16 residues. After removal of 6 bases from V and 1 base from J, the junction contained 5 bases not matched to a gene. From germline, CDR1 is MNHNS and CDR2 SASEGT. CDR3 bases: TGTGCCAGCAGCCGGGGACTAGCGGCGTCCTACAATGAGCAGTTCTTC. It codes for CASSRGLAASYNEQFF.

This clonotype came up many times. The chain uses TRBV3-1 and TRBJ2-2, with TRBD2 as a possible D gene (5 bases). Germline V gene data show CDR1 as LGHDT and CDR2 as YNNKEL (reference sequence). The CDR3 runs to 15 residues. Trimming cost V 2 bases and J 7 bases, with 14 bases left between them. CDR3 DNA: TGTGCCAGCAGCCAAAAGAACGCAGGAGGCGGGGAGCTGTTTTTT. Translating gives CASSQKNAGGGELFF.